Described below is a single T cell receptor beta chain sequence and its context. Unique molecular identifiers were used to barcode this TCRbeta library. MiXCR, run by TCRdb on the PCR reads, gives a single entry per CDR3 protein. The repertoire holds 400,000 to 500,000 distinct CDR3 sequences, with approximately 10% as singletons. J lost 0 bases, V lost 4 bases, and 6 bases had no gene match. The germline V gene encodes CDR1 SGHRS and CDR2 YFSETQ. CDR3 length: 16 amino acids. The data derive from a study of T-cell reconstitution after alpha-beta-depleted transplantation in children. The material was PBMCs from the stem cell graft donor, obtained from the stem cell graft. The chain is built from TRBV5-1 and TRBJ1-3; TRBD1 agrees at 8 bases. The origin of this receptor is a human donor who donated a stem cell graft to a child with acute myeloid leukemia. CDR3 bases: TGCGCCAGCAGCCGTACAGGGGGGATCTCTGGAAACACCATATATTTT. Encoded protein: CASSRTGGISGNTIYF.